Given below is one T cell receptor (beta chain) in context. The target antigen is unknown. Using immunoSEQ multiplex PCR, the repertoire was profiled, and TCRdb retains in-frame clones only, with some absent. The repertoire holds around 70,000 clones, with about 88% as singletons. The CDR3 spans 14 residues. CDR1 is MNHNY and CDR2 is SVGAGI in the germline V gene (reference sequence). Deletions cut 6 bases from V and 7 bases from J, with 15 bases between. Documented time point: after neoadjuvant nivolumab, at surgical resection. The data were taken from a study of neoadjuvant anti-PD-1 for oral cavity cancer. Study conclusions and caveats: Higher pretreatment Treg/Th17 ratios tracked higher pretreatment blood clonality.

J is TRBJ1-4 and V is TRBV6-6, with a tentative D call TRBD1 (5 bases). The receptor was isolated from a person between 40 and 85 years old with oral cavity squamous cell carcinoma. The sequenced sample was PBMCs, obtained after nivolumab (anti-PD-1) treatment. CDR3 DNA sequence: TGTGCCAGCAGAGACAGAGGGGAGGGTGAAAAACTGTTTTTT. Its protein product is CASRDRGEGEKLFF.